Listed below are T cell receptor beta chains from one sample, sequenced in a study of T cells in Graves' hyperthyroidism and ophthalmopathy. MiXCR, applied by TCRdb to the multiplex PCR reads, yields one record per CDR3 protein. The sample yields roughly 570,000 distinct CDR3 sequences, approximately 14% seen once. The sample was blood. These TCRs come from a woman under 40 with Graves' hyperthyroidism. The CDR3 runs from the conserved cysteine through the conserved F or W. Fields, in order: J gene, clone size, V gene, D gene, CDR3 protein, CDR3 DNA. The D gene is left open where the match is weak. For some rows the clone size is stated as once, few or many, or as a class when expanded; others skip it.

j_call: TRBJ1-1; clone_size: few; v_call: TRBV28; d_call: .; cdr3_aa: CASSRGGWGAFF; cdr3_nt: TGTGCCAGCAGCCGTGGCGGATGGGGAGCTTTCTTT
j_call: TRBJ2-1; clone_size: .; v_call: TRBV15; d_call: .; cdr3_aa: CATSSKMNEQFF; cdr3_nt: TGTGCCACCAGCAGTAAGATGAATGAGCAGTTCTTC
j_call: TRBJ1-1; clone_size: .; v_call: TRBV14; d_call: .; cdr3_aa: CASSHLWGRGVNGNTEAFF; cdr3_nt: TGTGCCAGCAGCCATCTATGGGGAAGGGGAGTGAATGGGAACACTGAAGCTTTCTTT
j_call: TRBJ2-6; clone_size: .; v_call: TRBV20-1; d_call: TRBD1; cdr3_aa: CSARPKGQGAPHGANVLTF; cdr3_nt: TGCAGTGCTAGACCTAAAGGACAGGGGGCCCCCCATGGGGCCAACGTCCTGACTTTC
j_call: TRBJ2-1; clone_size: many; v_call: TRBV7-3; d_call: TRBD2; cdr3_aa: CASSSGTSDEQFF; cdr3_nt: TGTGCCAGCAGCTCCGGGACTAGCGATGAGCAGTTCTTC
j_call: TRBJ2-1; clone_size: many; v_call: TRBV6-1; d_call: .; cdr3_aa: CASSYFYNNEQFF; cdr3_nt: TGTGCCAGCAGTTATTTTTACAACAATGAGCAGTTCTTC
j_call: TRBJ2-1; clone_size: many; v_call: TRBV28; d_call: .; cdr3_aa: CASTLGGAGGDEQFF; cdr3_nt: TGTGCCAGCACCTTGGGCGGGGCAGGAGGGGATGAGCAGTTCTTC
j_call: TRBJ2-1; clone_size: many; v_call: TRBV20-1; d_call: .; cdr3_aa: CSVLLTRGYNEQFF; cdr3_nt: TGCAGTGTTCTCCTGACTAGGGGTTACAATGAGCAGTTCTTC
j_call: TRBJ2-3; clone_size: .; v_call: TRBV30; d_call: TRBD2; cdr3_aa: CAWSVDSGRGLDTQYF; cdr3_nt: TGTGCCTGGAGCGTCGATAGCGGGAGAGGGTTGGATACGCAGTATTTT
j_call: TRBJ1-1; clone_size: many; v_call: TRBV12-3/TRBV12-4; d_call: TRBD1; cdr3_aa: CATMYRGRVYEAFF; cdr3_nt: TGTGCCACTATGTACAGGGGGCGCGTTTATGAAGCTTTCTTT
j_call: TRBJ2-3; clone_size: many; v_call: TRBV6-5; d_call: .; cdr3_aa: CASSYKGRPSTDTQYF; cdr3_nt: TGTGCCAGCAGTTACAAGGGGAGGCCTAGCACAGATACGCAGTATTTT
j_call: TRBJ2-5; clone_size: .; v_call: TRBV20-1; d_call: .; cdr3_aa: CSADWEEETQYF; cdr3_nt: TGCAGTGCTGACTGGGAGGAAGAGACCCAGTACTTC
j_call: TRBJ2-7; clone_size: many; v_call: TRBV7-9; d_call: TRBD2; cdr3_aa: CASSGLAGGSYEQYF; cdr3_nt: TGTGCCAGCTCTGGACTAGCGGGAGGCTCCTACGAGCAGTACTTC
j_call: TRBJ2-7; clone_size: many; v_call: TRBV20-1; d_call: TRBD2; cdr3_aa: CSATGTNSYEQYF; cdr3_nt: TGCAGTGCAACCGGGACTAACTCCTACGAGCAGTACTTC
j_call: TRBJ1-4; clone_size: few; v_call: TRBV15; d_call: .; cdr3_aa: CATSRERRGYNEKLFF; cdr3_nt: TGTGCCACCAGCAGAGAACGGCGAGGGTATAATGAAAAACTGTTTTTT
j_call: TRBJ2-1; clone_size: many; v_call: TRBV28; d_call: .; cdr3_aa: CASSFSAGASYNEQFF; cdr3_nt: TGTGCCAGCAGTTTTAGTGCAGGGGCTTCCTACAATGAGCAGTTCTTC
j_call: TRBJ1-1; clone_size: many; v_call: TRBV12-3/TRBV12-4; d_call: TRBD1; cdr3_aa: CASSQRTGDLVTEAFF; cdr3_nt: TGTGCCAGCAGCCAGAGGACAGGGGATCTTGTCACTGAAGCTTTCTTT
j_call: TRBJ1-1; clone_size: .; v_call: TRBV10-3; d_call: TRBD1; cdr3_aa: CAISVDREATEAFF; cdr3_nt: TGTGCCATCAGCGTGGACAGGGAGGCCACTGAAGCTTTCTTT
j_call: TRBJ2-2; clone_size: .; v_call: TRBV9; d_call: .; cdr3_aa: CASSRDNGATGELFF; cdr3_nt: TGTGCCAGCAGCCGGGACAATGGGGCCACCGGGGAGCTGTTTTTT
j_call: TRBJ2-5; clone_size: .; v_call: TRBV7-2; d_call: .; cdr3_aa: CASSPFQETQYF; cdr3_nt: TGTGCCAGCAGCCCTTTCCAAGAGACCCAGTACTTC
j_call: TRBJ2-1; clone_size: many; v_call: TRBV20-1; d_call: .; cdr3_aa: CSTGRPQGIFSYNEQFF; cdr3_nt: TGCAGTACAGGCCGGCCCCAGGGTATCTTCTCCTACAATGAGCAGTTCTTC
j_call: TRBJ2-1; clone_size: many; v_call: TRBV7-3; d_call: TRBD2; cdr3_aa: CASSLRASGAYNEQFF; cdr3_nt: TGTGCCAGCAGCTTAAGGGCTAGCGGGGCCTACAATGAGCAGTTCTTC
j_call: TRBJ2-1; clone_size: many; v_call: TRBV7-9; d_call: .; cdr3_aa: CASSSEGGAVSYNEQFF; cdr3_nt: TGTGCCAGCAGCTCAGAGGGTGGGGCGGTAAGCTACAATGAGCAGTTCTTC
j_call: TRBJ1-5; clone_size: .; v_call: TRBV19; d_call: .; cdr3_aa: CASSIGGPGGQPQHF; cdr3_nt: TGTGCCAGTAGTATAGGCGGCCCGGGGGGCCAGCCCCAGCATTTT
j_call: TRBJ2-7; clone_size: many; v_call: TRBV30; d_call: .; cdr3_aa: CAWNNLGLNYEQYF; cdr3_nt: TGTGCCTGGAATAACCTTGGGCTGAACTACGAGCAGTACTTC
j_call: TRBJ1-2; clone_size: few; v_call: TRBV4-1; d_call: .; cdr3_aa: CASSPNRAANYGYTF; cdr3_nt: TGCGCCAGCAGCCCAAATCGAGCGGCTAACTATGGCTACACCTTC
j_call: TRBJ2-1; clone_size: many; v_call: TRBV7-3; d_call: TRBD2; cdr3_aa: CASSFAGASNEQFF; cdr3_nt: TGTGCCAGCAGCTTTGCGGGAGCGAGCAATGAGCAGTTCTTC
j_call: TRBJ2-1; clone_size: many; v_call: TRBV7-2; d_call: .; cdr3_aa: CASSFKGSSYNEQFF; cdr3_nt: TGTGCCAGCAGCTTTAAAGGGAGCTCCTACAATGAGCAGTTCTTC
j_call: TRBJ2-7; clone_size: few; v_call: TRBV18; d_call: .; cdr3_aa: CASSPGPGDREQYF; cdr3_nt: TGTGCCAGCTCACCGGGCCCGGGAGACCGCGAGCAGTACTTC
j_call: TRBJ2-1; clone_size: few; v_call: TRBV6-5; d_call: TRBD1; cdr3_aa: CASSYQGGAFEQFF; cdr3_nt: TGTGCCAGCAGTTACCAAGGGGGCGCGTTCGAGCAGTTCTTC
j_call: TRBJ2-3; clone_size: .; v_call: TRBV11-2; d_call: .; cdr3_aa: CASSSGPRDTQYF; cdr3_nt: TGTGCCAGCAGCTCCGGACCCCGGGATACGCAGTATTTT
j_call: TRBJ2-7; clone_size: many; v_call: TRBV12-3/TRBV12-4; d_call: TRBD1; cdr3_aa: CASRPRQGRHEQYF; cdr3_nt: TGTGCCAGCAGACCGAGACAGGGGAGGCACGAGCAGTACTTC
j_call: TRBJ1-5; clone_size: many; v_call: TRBV6-1; d_call: .; cdr3_aa: CASRQDSGSNQPQHF; cdr3_nt: TGTGCCAGCAGACAGGACTCAGGTAGCAATCAGCCCCAGCATTTT
j_call: TRBJ1-4; clone_size: .; v_call: TRBV15; d_call: .; cdr3_aa: CATSRDLRDGEWYWVDEKLFF; cdr3_nt: TGTGCCACCAGCAGAGATCTGAGGGATGGTGAATGGTATTGGGTGGATGAAAAACTGTTTTTT
j_call: TRBJ2-1; clone_size: .; v_call: TRBV15; d_call: .; cdr3_aa: CATSRVNLEGGINEQFF; cdr3_nt: TGTGCCACCAGCAGAGTGAACCTAGAAGGGGGGATCAATGAGCAGTTCTTC
j_call: TRBJ2-7; clone_size: many; v_call: TRBV4-1; d_call: TRBD2; cdr3_aa: CASSQGTSGTYEQYF; cdr3_nt: TGCGCCAGCAGCCAAGGGACTAGCGGTACCTACGAGCAGTACTTC
j_call: TRBJ2-7; clone_size: many; v_call: TRBV5-1; d_call: .; cdr3_aa: CASSLSGGHYEQYF; cdr3_nt: TGCGCCAGCAGCTTGAGTGGCGGTCACTACGAGCAGTACTTC
j_call: TRBJ2-4; clone_size: many; v_call: TRBV7-8; d_call: TRBD1; cdr3_aa: CASSLTGGSKNIQYF; cdr3_nt: TGTGCCAGCAGCTTAACAGGGGGTTCCAAAAACATTCAGTACTTC